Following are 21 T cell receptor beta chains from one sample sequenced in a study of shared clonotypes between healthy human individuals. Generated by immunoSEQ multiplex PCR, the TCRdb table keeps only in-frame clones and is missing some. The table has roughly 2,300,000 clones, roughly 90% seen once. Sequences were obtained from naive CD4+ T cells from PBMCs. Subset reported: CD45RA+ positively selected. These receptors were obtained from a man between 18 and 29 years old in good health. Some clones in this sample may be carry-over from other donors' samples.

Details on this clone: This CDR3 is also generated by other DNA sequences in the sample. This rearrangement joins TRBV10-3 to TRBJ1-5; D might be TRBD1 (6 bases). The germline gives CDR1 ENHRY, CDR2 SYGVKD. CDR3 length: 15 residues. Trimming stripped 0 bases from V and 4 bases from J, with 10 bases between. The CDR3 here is CAISESRGGNQPQHF. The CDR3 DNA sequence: TGTGCCATCAGTGAGTCGAGGGGGGGAAATCAGCCCCAGCATTTT.

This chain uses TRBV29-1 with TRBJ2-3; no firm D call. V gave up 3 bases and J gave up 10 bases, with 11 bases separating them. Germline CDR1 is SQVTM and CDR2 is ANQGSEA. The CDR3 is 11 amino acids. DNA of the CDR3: TGCAGCGTTGATACTGTGGGGTCGCAGTATTTT. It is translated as CSVDTVGSQYF.

CDR3 residues: CASSVSGRDYNEQFF. The CDR3 nucleotides read TGCGCCAGCAGCGTTAGCGGGAGAGACTACAATGAGCAGTTCTTC. The V and J genes are TRBV5-1 and TRBJ2-1; 9 bases fit TRBD2. J was trimmed by 3 bases and V by 4 bases; bases with no gene match: 5. The germline gives CDR1 SGHRS, CDR2 YFSETQ. This CDR3 has 15 amino acids. Complete variable domain (other parts from reference TRBV5-1 and TRBJ2-1): KAGVTQTPRYLIKTRGQQVTLSCSPISGHRSVSWYQQTPGQGLQFLFEYFSETQRNKGNFPGRFSGRQFSNSRSEMNVSTLELGDSALYLCASSVSGRDYNEQFFGPGTRLTVL.

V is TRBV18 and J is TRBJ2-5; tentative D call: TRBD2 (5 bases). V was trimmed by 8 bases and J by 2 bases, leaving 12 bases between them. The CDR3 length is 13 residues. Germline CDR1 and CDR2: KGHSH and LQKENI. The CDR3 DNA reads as TGTGCCAGCGGGGAGAGCCTACAAGAGACCCAGTACTTC. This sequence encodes CASGESLQETQYF.

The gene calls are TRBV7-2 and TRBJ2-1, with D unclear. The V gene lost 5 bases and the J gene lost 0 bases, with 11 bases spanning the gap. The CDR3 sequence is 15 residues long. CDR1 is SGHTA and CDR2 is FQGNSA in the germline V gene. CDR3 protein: CASSATPSSYNEQFF. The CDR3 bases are TGTGCCAGCAGCGCTACCCCGAGCTCCTACAATGAGCAGTTCTTC.

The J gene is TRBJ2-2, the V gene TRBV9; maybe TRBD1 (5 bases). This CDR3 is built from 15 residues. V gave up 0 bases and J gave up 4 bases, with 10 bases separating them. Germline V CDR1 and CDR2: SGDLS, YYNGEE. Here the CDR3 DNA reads TGTGCCAGCAGCGTAGCTCTTCAGGGCACCGGGGAGCTGTTTTTT. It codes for CASSVALQGTGELFF.

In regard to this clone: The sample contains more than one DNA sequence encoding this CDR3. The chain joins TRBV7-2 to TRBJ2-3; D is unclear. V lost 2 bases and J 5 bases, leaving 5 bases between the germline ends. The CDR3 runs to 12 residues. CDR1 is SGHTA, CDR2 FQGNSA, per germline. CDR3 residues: CASSLPLDTQYF. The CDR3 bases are TGTGCCAGCAGCTTACCATTAGATACGCAGTATTTT.

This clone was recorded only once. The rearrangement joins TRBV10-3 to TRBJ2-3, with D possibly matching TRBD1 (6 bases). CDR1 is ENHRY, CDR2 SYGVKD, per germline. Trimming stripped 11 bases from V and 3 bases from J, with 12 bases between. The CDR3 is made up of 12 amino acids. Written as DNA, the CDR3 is TGTGCCGTACGAGGGGGAACAGATACGCAGTATTTT. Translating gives CAVRGGTDTQYF.

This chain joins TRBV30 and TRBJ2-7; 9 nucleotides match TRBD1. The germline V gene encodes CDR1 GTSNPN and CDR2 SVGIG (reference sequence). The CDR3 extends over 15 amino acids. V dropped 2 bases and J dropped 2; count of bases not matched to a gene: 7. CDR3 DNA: TGTGCCTGGAGTCCGTCCGGGACAGGGACCTACGAGCAGTACTTC. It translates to CAWSPSGTGTYEQYF. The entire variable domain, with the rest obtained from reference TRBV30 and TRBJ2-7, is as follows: SQTIHQWPATLVQPVGSPLSLECTVEGTSNPNLYWYRQAAGRGLQLLFYSVGIGQISSEVPQNLSASRPQDRQFILSSKKLLLSDSGFYLCAWSPSGTGTYEQYFGPGTRLTVT.

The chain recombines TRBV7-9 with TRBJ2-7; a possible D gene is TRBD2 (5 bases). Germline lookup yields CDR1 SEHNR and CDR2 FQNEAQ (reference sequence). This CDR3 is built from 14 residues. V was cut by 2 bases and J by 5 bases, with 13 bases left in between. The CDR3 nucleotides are TGTGCCAGCAGCTTAACGAGGGAGTCGCACGAGCAGTACTTC. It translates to CASSLTRESHEQYF. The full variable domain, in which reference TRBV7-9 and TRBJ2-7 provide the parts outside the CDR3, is DTGVSQNPRHKITKRGQNVTFRCDPISEHNRLYWYRQTLGQGPEFLTYFQNEAQLEKSRLLSDRFSAERPKGSFSTLEIQRTEQGDSAMYLCASSLTRESHEQYFGPGTRLTVT.

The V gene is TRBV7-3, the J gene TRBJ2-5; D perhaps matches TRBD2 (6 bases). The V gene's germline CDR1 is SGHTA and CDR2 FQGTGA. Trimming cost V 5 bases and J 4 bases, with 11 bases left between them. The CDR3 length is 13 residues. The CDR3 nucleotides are TGTGCCAGCAGCAGAGAGGAGGGAGAGACCCAGTACTTC. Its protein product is CASSREEGETQYF. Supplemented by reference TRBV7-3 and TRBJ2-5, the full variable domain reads GAGVSQTPSNKVTEKGKYVELRCDPISGHTALYWYRQSLGQGPEFLIYFQGTGAADDSGLPNDRFFAVRPEGSVSTLKIQRTERGDSAVYLCASSREEGETQYFGPGTRLLVL.

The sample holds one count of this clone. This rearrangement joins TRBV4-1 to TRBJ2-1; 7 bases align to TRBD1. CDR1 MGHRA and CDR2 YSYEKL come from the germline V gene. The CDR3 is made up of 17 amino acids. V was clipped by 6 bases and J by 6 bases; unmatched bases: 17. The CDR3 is CASRAGLSGGESNEQFF. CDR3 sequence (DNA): TGCGCCAGCAGAGCAGGGTTATCAGGGGGTGAAAGCAATGAGCAGTTCTTC.

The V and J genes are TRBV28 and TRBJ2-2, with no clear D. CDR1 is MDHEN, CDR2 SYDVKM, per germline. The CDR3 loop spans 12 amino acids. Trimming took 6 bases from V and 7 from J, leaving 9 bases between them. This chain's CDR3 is CASSPQDGELFF. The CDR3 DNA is TGTGCCAGCAGCCCCCAAGACGGGGAGCTGTTTTTT.

CDR3 residues: CASSRHRPNQETQYF. The CDR3 bases are TGTGCCAGCAGCAGACACCGCCCGAACCAAGAGACCCAGTACTTC. This chain links TRBV6-6 with TRBJ2-5; D gene unclear. The CDR3 extends over 15 amino acids. In germline, CDR1 is MNHNY, CDR2 SVGAGI (reference sequence). The V end lost 6 bases, the J end lost 0 bases, and 14 bases lay between the germline ends.

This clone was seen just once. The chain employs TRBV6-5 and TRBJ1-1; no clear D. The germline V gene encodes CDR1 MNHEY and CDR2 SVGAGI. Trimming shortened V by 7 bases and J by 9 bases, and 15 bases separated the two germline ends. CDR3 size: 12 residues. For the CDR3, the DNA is TGTGCCAGCACTCGGTTTGGAAGCCAAGCTTTCTTT. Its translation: CASTRFGSQAFF.

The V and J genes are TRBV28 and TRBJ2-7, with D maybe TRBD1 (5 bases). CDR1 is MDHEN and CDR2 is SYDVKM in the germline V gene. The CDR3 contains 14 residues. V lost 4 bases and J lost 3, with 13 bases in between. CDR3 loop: CASSSTSTVYEQYF. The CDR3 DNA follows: TGTGCCAGCAGTTCAACCTCGACAGTCTACGAGCAGTACTTC.

The DNA of the CDR3 is TGTGCCAGCACCGATCCGACTAGTACCTACGAGCAGTACTTC. This translates into CASTDPTSTYEQYF. J is TRBJ2-7 and V is TRBV5-4; D possibly corresponds to TRBD2 (6 bases). Per germline, CDR1 SGHNT and CDR2 YYREEE (reference sequence). The length of the CDR3 is 14 residues. V was clipped by 6 bases and J by 2 bases, with 15 bases between them. Full variable domain (remainder filled in from reference TRBV5-4 and TRBJ2-7): ETGVTQSPTHLIKTRGQQVTLRCSSQSGHNTVSWYQQALGQGPQFIFQYYREEENGRGNFPPRFSGLQFPNYSSELNVNALELDDSALYLCASTDPTSTYEQYFGPGTRLTVT.

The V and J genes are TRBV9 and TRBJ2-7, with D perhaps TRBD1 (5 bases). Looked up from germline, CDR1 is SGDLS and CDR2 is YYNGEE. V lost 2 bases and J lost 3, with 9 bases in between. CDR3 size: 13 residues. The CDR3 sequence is CASSVGADYEQYF. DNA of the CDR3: TGTGCCAGCAGCGTTGGGGCCGACTACGAGCAGTACTTC.

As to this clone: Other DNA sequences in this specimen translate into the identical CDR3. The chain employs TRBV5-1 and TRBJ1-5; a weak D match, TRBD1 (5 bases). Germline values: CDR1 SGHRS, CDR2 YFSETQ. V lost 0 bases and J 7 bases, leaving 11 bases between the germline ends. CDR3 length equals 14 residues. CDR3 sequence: CASSLAGSGQPQHF. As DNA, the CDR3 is TGCGCCAGCAGCTTGGCAGGGAGTGGACAGCCCCAGCATTTT. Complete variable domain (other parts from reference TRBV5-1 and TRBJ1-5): KAGVTQTPRYLIKTRGQQVTLSCSPISGHRSVSWYQQTPGQGLQFLFEYFSETQRNKGNFPGRFSGRQFSNSRSEMNVSTLELGDSALYLCASSLAGSGQPQHFGDGTRLSIL.

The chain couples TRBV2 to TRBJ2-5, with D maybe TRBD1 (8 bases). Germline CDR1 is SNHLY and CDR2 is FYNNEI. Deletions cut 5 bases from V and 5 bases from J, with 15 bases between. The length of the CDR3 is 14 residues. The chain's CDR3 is CASSIQGEGETQYF. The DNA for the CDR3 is TGTGCCAGCAGTATACAGGGGGAGGGGGAGACCCAGTACTTC. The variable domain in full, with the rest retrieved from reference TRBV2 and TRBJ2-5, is EPEVTQTPSHQVTQMGQEVILRCVPISNHLYFYWYRQILGQKVEFLVSFYNNEISEKSEIFDDQFSVERPDGSNFTLKIRSTKLEDSAMYFCASSIQGEGETQYFGPGTRLLVL.

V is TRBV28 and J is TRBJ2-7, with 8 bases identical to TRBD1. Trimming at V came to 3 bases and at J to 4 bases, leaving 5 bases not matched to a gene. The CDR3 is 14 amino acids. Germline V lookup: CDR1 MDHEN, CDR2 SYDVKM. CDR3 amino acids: CASSFGQGPYEQYF. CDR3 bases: TGTGCCAGCAGTTTCGGACAGGGTCCGTACGAGCAGTACTTC. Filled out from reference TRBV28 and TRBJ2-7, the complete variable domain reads DVKVTQSSRYLVKRTGEKVFLECVQDMDHENMFWYRQDPGLGLRLIYFSYDVKMKEKGDIPEGYSVSREKKERFSLILESASTNQTSMYLCASSFGQGPYEQYFGPGTRLTVT.